This T cell receptor (beta chain) was identified during a study of post-analysis software for immune sequencing data. The library was made from cDNA and included unique molecular identifiers. TCRdb called the PCR reads again in MiXCR, with one record for every CDR3 protein. In the table there are 450,000 or so distinct CDR3 sequences, around 40% of which are singletons. Study-wide findings and caveats: Included in a set of about 5 TRBV segments more frequent in patients than controls were TRBV5-6, TRBV5-1 and TRBV20-1.

For this clonotype: What it binds is not known.

V lost 0 bases and J lost 4, with 9 bases in between. This CDR3 region has 14 residues. Germline V CDR1 and CDR2: ENHRY, SYGVKD. This clonotype was sampled from a girl between 5 and 17 years old with multiple sclerosis. The chain couples TRBV10-3 to TRBJ1-2; D gene unclear. Source material: blood. DNA of the CDR3: TGTGCCATCAGTGAGTCGACAAGGGCCTATGGCTACACCTTC. Encoded protein: CAISESTRAYGYTF.